This TCR beta chain was sequenced for a study of radiotherapy plus CTLA-4 blockade in lung cancer. On the study more broadly: Objective responses were observed in approximately 20% of patients, and disease control was achieved by roughly 29%.

Focal radiation and CTLA-4 blockade (ipilimumab) were tested in chemo-refractory metastatic non-small-cell lung cancer patients. This CDR3 comprises 16 residues. With V trimmed by 5 bases and J by 5 bases, 15 bases remained unmatched. Germline V gene sequence: CDR1 MNHEY, CDR2 SMNVEV (reference sequence). In regard to this clone: Its antigen is not identified.

Study-wide findings and caveats: The best predictor of response was reported to be early blood T cell clone dynamics, with interferon-beta. Expansion of tumor-derived TCR clones was observed in blood after radiotherapy plus ipilimumab.

Sequencing was performed with immunoSEQ multiplex PCR; in TCRdb, only in-frame clones are kept and a portion is missing. The sample yields some 120,000 clones, over 65% seen once. The sample in question was peripheral blood, obtained from a patient treated with radiotherapy plus ipilimumab. The chain carries TRBV27 and TRBJ2-7; 7 nucleotides match TRBD1. This receptor was obtained from a human donor with non-small cell lung cancer that progressed on radiotherapy plus ipilimumab. Some clones in this sample may be carry-over from other donors' samples. Written as DNA, the CDR3 is TGTGCCAGCAGTCAAGGGACAGCCCCCACACTACACGAGCAGTACTTC. Translation gives CASSQGTAPTLHEQYF.